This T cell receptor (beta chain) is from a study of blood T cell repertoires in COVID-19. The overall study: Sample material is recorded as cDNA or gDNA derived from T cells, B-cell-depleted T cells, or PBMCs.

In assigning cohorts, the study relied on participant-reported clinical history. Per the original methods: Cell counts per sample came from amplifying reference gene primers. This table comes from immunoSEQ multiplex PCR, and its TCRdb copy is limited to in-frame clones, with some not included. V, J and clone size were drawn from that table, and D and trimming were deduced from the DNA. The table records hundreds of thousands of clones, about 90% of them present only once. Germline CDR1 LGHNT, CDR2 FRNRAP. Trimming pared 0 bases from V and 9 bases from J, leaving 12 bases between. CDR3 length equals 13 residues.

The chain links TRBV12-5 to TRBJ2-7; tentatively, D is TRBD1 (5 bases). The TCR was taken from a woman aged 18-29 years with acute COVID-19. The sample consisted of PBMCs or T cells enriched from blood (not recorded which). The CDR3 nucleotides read TGTGCTAGTGGTTTGGTACGCACCCAGGGGCAGTACTTC. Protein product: CASGLVRTQGQYF.